This entry lists 9 T cell receptor beta chains sequenced from one sample in a study of response to subunit inactivated influenza vaccine. TCRdb redid the calling of the RT-PCR reads with MiXCR, one entry per CDR3 protein. The sample lists around 500,000 distinct CDR3 sequences, approximately 11% occurring once. The material sequenced was PBMCs from blood, taken about 40 days after vaccination. The receptors were sampled from a middle-aged man who received an inactivated influenza vaccine.

The chain uses TRBV28 and TRBJ2-3; TRBD2 matches 14 bases. Germline assignment: CDR1 MDHEN and CDR2 SYDVKM. There are 20 residues in the CDR3. V gave up 4 bases and J gave up 5 bases; unmatched junction bases: 17. Here the CDR3 reads CASSSPTPTSGRARRDTQYF. As DNA, the CDR3 is TGTGCCAGCAGTTCCCCTACACCGACTAGCGGGAGGGCCAGGAGAGATACGCAGTATTTT.

This clonotype was found a few times. The rearrangement joins TRBV7-6 to TRBJ2-3, with TRBD2 identical over 11 bases. The V and J ends lost 5 bases and 0 bases, in that order; junction bases with no gene match: 4. The germline V gene has CDR1 SGHVS and CDR2 FNYEAQ. This CDR3 spans 16 amino acids. CDR3 nucleotides: TGTGCCAGCAGCAATAGCGGGAGGGCTAGCACAGATACGCAGTATTTT. This codes for CASSNSGRASTDTQYF.

This clonotype has just a few counts. J is TRBJ2-3 and V is TRBV7-9; possibly TRBD2 for D (6 bases). Between the trimmed V and J ends, which lost 5 bases and 2 bases, there was a span of 17 bases. The CDR3 is 16 residues long. Per the germline V gene, CDR1 is SEHNR and CDR2 is FQNEAQ (reference sequence). The chain's CDR3 is CASSGTLSGNTDTQYF. The CDR3, as DNA: TGTGCCAGCAGCGGAACCCTTAGCGGAAACACAGATACGCAGTATTTT.

V usage is TRBV5-1 and J usage is TRBJ2-5; TRBD1 matches 10 bases. The junction had 6 bases not matched to a gene; V was cut back by 4 bases and J by 0 bases. Germline CDR1 is SGHRS and CDR2 is YFSETQ. The CDR3 is 16 residues long. The CDR3 bases are TGCGCCAGCAGCACCATGGGACAGGGGAACCAAGAGACCCAGTACTTC. Translation: CASSTMGQGNQETQYF.

This clonotype was recorded a few times. V is TRBV28 and J is TRBJ2-1, with D unresolved. Germline CDR1 and CDR2: MDHEN and SYDVKM. Trimming pared 3 bases from V and 9 bases from J, leaving 18 bases between. This CDR3 region has 15 residues. DNA for the CDR3: TGTGCCAGCAGTTTTCTTTTAGCTCCAGGCCGTGAGCAGTTCTTC. This codes for CASSFLLAPGREQFF.

This clonotype came up a few times. This chain uses TRBV10-3 with TRBJ2-1, with 7 positions matching TRBD2. The CDR3 consists of 14 residues. With V trimmed by 10 bases and J by 3 bases, 9 bases remained unmatched. The V gene's germline CDR1 is ENHRY and CDR2 SYGVKD. As DNA, the CDR3 is TGTGCCACCATCGGCGGGAGCGGCTACAATGAGCAGTTCTTC. Its protein is CATIGGSGYNEQFF.

This clonotype came up many times. The chain joins TRBV12-3 or TRBV12-4 to TRBJ2-1; D gene uncertain. With 6 bases removed from V and 5 bases from J, the gap between germline ends came to 8 bases. The CDR3 runs 12 residues. The CDR3 protein is CASSTLNNEQFF. CDR3 nucleotide sequence: TGTGCCAGCAGCACTTTGAACAATGAGCAGTTCTTC.

This clonotype appeared many times. The CDR3 loop is CAISESGLTGNTEAFF. The CDR3, as DNA: TGTGCCATCAGTGAGTCCGGATTGACAGGGAACACTGAAGCTTTCTTT. J is TRBJ1-1 and V is TRBV10-3; weak D call: TRBD1 (6 bases). This CDR3 has 16 residues. The V and J ends lost 0 bases and 1 base respectively, with 12 bases between them. Germline CDR1 reads ENHRY; CDR2 reads SYGVKD.

This clonotype appeared a few times. This rearrangement joins TRBV5-1 to TRBJ2-5; no firm D call. V was cut by 0 bases and J by 5 bases, with 14 bases left in between. Germline V lookup: CDR1 SGHRS, CDR2 YFSETQ. The CDR3 contains 15 residues. The CDR3, as DNA: TGCGCCAGCAGCTTGGTGGGTGGTCCTGGGGAGACCCAGTACTTC. Encoded protein: CASSLVGGPGETQYF.